Listed below are T cell receptor beta chains from one sample, sequenced in a study of T cells after yellow fever vaccination. MiXCR, applied by TCRdb to the 5' RACE reads, yields one record per CDR3 protein. There are 140,000 to 150,000 distinct CDR3 sequences in the sample; about 6.2% occur only once, and approximately 0.67% lies in the top ten. Here the sequenced sample was CD4+ T cells sorted from PBMCs, taken 10 days after the yellow fever booster vaccination. These receptor sequences come from a man aged 25-45 years who received the YFV17D yellow fever vaccine. CDR3s include the opening cysteine and the closing phenylalanine or tryptophan. The order of the fields is clone size, J gene, D gene, V gene, CDR3 DNA, CDR3 protein. D genes are given only for firm matches. Some rows mark clone size as missing; the rest say once, few, many or name a class of expanded clone.

NA	TRBJ1-2	TRBD1	TRBV4-2	TGTGCCAGCAGCCTTCCGGGAATCTTCCGGGACAGGGGCCACTATGGCTACACCTTC	CASSLPGIFRDRGHYGYTF
many	TRBJ2-7	NA	TRBV7-8	TGTGCCAGCAGCTTAGCGCGACCCTCCTACGAGCAGTACTTC	CASSLARPSYEQYF
many	TRBJ2-1	TRBD2	TRBV7-2	TGTGCCAGCAGCTTAGCGCAGCTAGCGGTCGGAGATGAGCAGTTCTTC	CASSLAQLAVGDEQFF
many	TRBJ1-1	NA	TRBV6-5	TGTGCCAGCAGGTGGGACACCCACGAGAACACTGAAGCTTTCTTT	CASRWDTHENTEAFF
many	TRBJ2-3	TRBD1	TRBV5-4	TGTGCCAGCAGCGGGGGGACAGGGAAAGATACGCAGTATTTT	CASSGGTGKDTQYF
few	TRBJ2-2	NA	TRBV2	TGTGCCAGCAGTGAGCGGCTAGACCGAACCGGGGAGCTGTTTTTT	CASSERLDRTGELFF
many	TRBJ1-2	NA	TRBV20-1	TGCAGTGTCTCGACGGATAACTATGGCTACACCTTC	CSVSTDNYGYTF
many	TRBJ2-3	NA	TRBV7-2	TGTGCCAGCAGCTTATTTAGCGGCACAGATACGCAGTATTTT	CASSLFSGTDTQYF
NA	TRBJ1-6	NA	TRBV12-3/TRBV12-4	TGTGCCAGCCGACAGGTTAATTCACCCCTCCACTTT	CASRQVNSPLHF
many	TRBJ2-4	NA	TRBV6-5	TGTGCCAGCAGCCAGGGGTTAGCCAAAAACATTCAGTACTTC	CASSQGLAKNIQYF
many	TRBJ2-1	NA	TRBV20-1	TGCAGTGCTAGCGATGCGGGGGCGGGAGTCAATGAGCAGTTCTTC	CSASDAGAGVNEQFF
many	TRBJ2-3	TRBD1	TRBV29-1	TGCAGCGTTGACCAGGGACAGGGCGCAGATACGCAGTATTTT	CSVDQGQGADTQYF
many	TRBJ1-3	TRBD1	TRBV20-1	TGCAGTGCTAGTCCACAGGGGGCTAGAAACACCATATATTTT	CSASPQGARNTIYF
many	TRBJ1-4	NA	TRBV18	TGTGCCAGCTCATGGACAGATGCAACTAATGAAAAACTGTTTTTT	CASSWTDATNEKLFF
many	TRBJ1-3	NA	TRBV9	TGTGCCAGCAGCGTAGGTAGCTCTGGAAACACCATATATTTT	CASSVGSSGNTIYF
many	TRBJ2-1	NA	TRBV11-2	TGTGCCAGCAGCCGTATCCCATCCAATGAGCAGTTCTTC	CASSRIPSNEQFF